The source of this T cell receptor (beta chain) is a study of blood T cell repertoires in COVID-19. On the study more broadly: Material from acute and convalescent COVID-19 was sourced from the United States, Italy and Spain. T cells, B-cell-depleted T cells, or PBMCs provided the cDNA or gDNA that served as material.

CDR3 length equals 12 residues. The germline V gene encodes CDR1 LNHDA and CDR2 SQIVND (reference sequence). V was clipped by 4 bases and J by 6 bases, with 8 bases between them. In the original processing: By means of reference gene primer amplification, nucleated cell counts were estimated. Generated by immunoSEQ multiplex PCR, the TCRdb table keeps only in-frame clones and is missing some. V, J and clone size are those of that table, while D and trimming were read from the DNA. The table has roughly 17,000 clones, around 73% seen once. Points on this clone: Other DNA sequences of this sample code for an identical CDR3.

The specimen was peripheral blood. The rearrangement links TRBV19 to TRBJ2-3, with D maybe TRBD2 (6 bases). The receptor was derived from a man aged 60-69 years with active or convalescent COVID-19. CDR3 DNA sequence: TGTGCCAGTAGTACGAGCGGGGATACGCAGTATTTT. Protein product: CASSTSGDTQYF.